A selection of T cell receptor beta chains follows, all from one sample in a study of spatial heterogeneity in lung cancer. TCRdb redid the calling of the 5' RACE reads with MiXCR, one entry per CDR3 protein. Here the sample spans around 12,000 distinct CDR3 sequences, roughly 13% being singletons. Here the sequenced sample was PBMCs, taken at surgery. Receptors originate from a female donor with early-stage non-small cell lung cancer. Each CDR3 is given with its conserved first and last residue. The D gene is left open where the match is weak. The size entry is marked missing in some rows and otherwise reads once, few, many or a size class.

v_call,j_call,clone_size,d_call,cdr3_nt,cdr3_aa
TRBV14,TRBJ2-1,many,TRBD1,TGTGCCAGCAGCCAACCCGGGACAGGGCAAGGAAATGAGCAGTTCTTC,CASSQPGTGQGNEQFF
TRBV19,TRBJ2-1,many,-,TGTGCCAGTAGTATTCAGGCCTACAATGAGCAGTTCTTC,CASSIQAYNEQFF
TRBV5-1,TRBJ2-2,many,TRBD2,TGCGCCAGCAGCTTGGGGCTAGCGGATACCGGGGAGCTGTTTTTT,CASSLGLADTGELFF
TRBV29-1,TRBJ2-1,many,-,TGCAGCGTTGAAGATTCAAATTGGGGCACAAACAATGAGCAGTTCTTC,CSVEDSNWGTNNEQFF
TRBV4-2,TRBJ2-3,many,-,TGTGCCAGCAGCCAGGCCGGGACCCTCGGGACAGATACGCAGTATTTT,CASSQAGTLGTDTQYF
TRBV6-5,TRBJ1-6,many,TRBD1,TGTGCCAGCAGTGCTACACAGGGGGCGGTCTATAATTCACCCCTCCACTTT,CASSATQGAVYNSPLHF
TRBV30,TRBJ1-2,medium-sized,TRBD1,TGTGCCTGGAGTGGGCCACCCTTGGGACAGAACTATGGCTACACCTTC,CAWSGPPLGQNYGYTF
TRBV27,TRBJ2-7,-,-,TGTGCCAGCAGTTATGACGGGGGCTACGAGCAGTACTTC,CASSYDGGYEQYF
TRBV7-2,TRBJ2-7,many,-,TGTGCCAGCAGCTTAAGGTGGGGGGGGCCCCTCGAGCAGTACTTC,CASSLRWGGPLEQYF
TRBV5-1,TRBJ2-5,medium-sized,TRBD1,TGCGCCAGCAGCTCGCAAGCAGGGGGCCGGGAGACCCAGTACTTC,CASSSQAGGRETQYF
TRBV3-1,TRBJ2-7,-,-,TGTGCCAGCAGCAAAACAGGATTCTCCTACGAGCAGTACTTC,CASSKTGFSYEQYF
TRBV2,TRBJ2-1,many,TRBD2,TGTGCCAGCAGTGAGGGCGAGCGGGGGCCCGAGAGCTCCTACAATGAGCAGTTCTTC,CASSEGERGPESSYNEQFF
TRBV7-9,TRBJ2-3,many,-,TGTGCCAGCAGCCCTACGGGGGGCACAGATACGCAGTATTTT,CASSPTGGTDTQYF
TRBV29-1,TRBJ1-1,-,-,TGCAGCGTGGGGATGACAGCGAACACTGAAGCTTTCTTT,CSVGMTANTEAFF
TRBV6-5,TRBJ1-1,many,-,TGTGCCAGCGGGGGTATCGGGGGAGGCACTGAAGCTTTCTTT,CASGGIGGGTEAFF
TRBV5-5,TRBJ2-3,medium-sized,-,TGTGCCAGCAGCAGGCTAGGGTCGGGCACAGATACGCAGTATTTT,CASSRLGSGTDTQYF
TRBV29-1,TRBJ2-7,-,-,TGCAGCGTTGAACCTTCGGAGGGGGGGTGGCAGTACTTC,CSVEPSEGGWQYF
TRBV7-9,TRBJ1-1,-,TRBD1,TGTGCCAGCAGCTTAGCTCTCGGCGGGGCAGGGGGCGCCAAGGCGGTGGCTTTCTTT,CASSLALGGAGGAKAVAFF
TRBV5-1,TRBJ2-1,many,TRBD2,TGCGCCAGCAGCGGGACTAGCGGGGGCCTGGGGCAGTTCTTC,CASSGTSGGLGQFF
TRBV6-2/TRBV6-3,TRBJ1-5,many,-,TGTGCCAGCAGTTACCCCAGACAGCCCCAGCATTTT,CASSYPRQPQHF
TRBV7-9,TRBJ2-2,medium-sized,-,TGTGCCAGCAGCACCGGAGGTACCGGGGAGCTGTTTTTT,CASSTGGTGELFF
TRBV19,TRBJ1-6,many,-,TGTGCCAGTAGTAGCCTGGCAGGGCTCGGCAATTCACCCCTCCACTTT,CASSSLAGLGNSPLHF
TRBV29-1,TRBJ1-4,many,-,TGCAGCGGTCAGCCAGGCGGTAATGAAAAACTGTTTTTT,CSGQPGGNEKLFF
TRBV29-1,TRBJ1-1,many,-,TGCAGCGTTGCTGAGGAGATGAACACTGAAGCTTTCTTT,CSVAEEMNTEAFF
TRBV28,TRBJ1-3,medium-sized,-,TGTGCCACCCGAAACGCAGGAAACACCATATATTTT,CATRNAGNTIYF
TRBV3-1,TRBJ2-7,many,-,TGTGCCAGCAGCCAAGGCGCTAGCCTTGAGCAGTACTTC,CASSQGASLEQYF
TRBV12-3/TRBV12-4,TRBJ2-1,medium-sized,-,TGTGCCAGCAGCCCGAGGCGGAGCCTAAACTATAACAATGAGCAGTTCTTC,CASSPRRSLNYNNEQFF
TRBV23-1,TRBJ2-1,medium-sized,TRBD2,TGCGCCAGCAGTCATTCCGGGACTAGCGGTACAGATGAGCAGTTCTTC,CASSHSGTSGTDEQFF
TRBV2,TRBJ2-6,many,-,TGTGCCAGCAGTGAAAGGGGGTCGGGCTCTGGGGCCAACGTCCTGACTTTC,CASSERGSGSGANVLTF
TRBV6-2/TRBV6-3,TRBJ1-5,many,-,TGTGCCAGCACACAGGGATGGGATCAGCCCCAGCATTTT,CASTQGWDQPQHF
TRBV10-2,TRBJ2-5,many,-,TGCGCCAGCAAGGGATTACCTGAAGAGACCCAGTACTTC,CASKGLPEETQYF
TRBV12-3/TRBV12-4,TRBJ1-2,few,-,TGTGCCAGCAGTTTACCTGGGCGCTATGGCTACACCTTC,CASSLPGRYGYTF
TRBV5-1,TRBJ2-3,medium-sized,-,TGCGCCAGCGGTGTGGGACACCCGTTTAGCACAGATACGCAGTATTTT,CASGVGHPFSTDTQYF
TRBV29-1,TRBJ2-1,medium-sized,-,TGCAGCGTTGCCGAGGCCAGGGTACCTTACAATGAGCAGTTCTTC,CSVAEARVPYNEQFF
TRBV2,TRBJ1-5,medium-sized,-,TGTGCCAGCAGCGCGGGACTGTCCAGCAATCAGCCCCAGCATTTT,CASSAGLSSNQPQHF